This T cell receptor (beta chain) was observed in a study of glioma-infiltrating T cells. Study-level points and caveats: Very few CDR3 sequences were shared between tissue and blood. Gliomas, especially low-grade, showed above-expected tissue-blood divergence; non-neoplastic patients showed below.

The CDR3 is 17 amino acids. CDR1 SGHTA and CDR2 FQGNSA come from the germline V gene. With 6 bases clipped from V and 3 bases from J, the junction kept 10 bases outside the gene matches. The iRepertoire nested amplicon-rescue multiplex PCR amplified TCR alpha and beta CDR3s from RNA. Tissue mRNA or PBMC total RNA, about 95-450 ng, went into one-step reverse transcription and amplification. TCRdb re-derived calls from the multiplex PCR reads in MiXCR, one entry per CDR3 protein. This table holds around 97,000 distinct CDR3 sequences, 29% found once. This clonotype was picked up many times. The antigen remains unidentified.

The J gene is TRBJ1-6, the V gene TRBV7-2, with 8 nucleotides matching TRBD1. The sample consisted of glioma tissue, nonneoplastic brain tissue, or PBMCs (not recorded which). The TCR originated in a human donor with low-grade glioma or glioblastoma, undergoing nonglioma brain surgery, or in good health (not recorded which). The CDR3 loop reads CASRARQGRLYNSPLHF. The CDR3 DNA is TGTGCCAGCAGGGCGAGACAGGGGAGGCTCTATAATTCACCCCTCCACTTT.